Presented here are 13 T cell receptor beta chains from one specimen sequenced in a study of blood T cell repertoires in COVID-19. Some clones are missing from TCRdb's copy, which holds only in-frame ones; the method was immunoSEQ multiplex PCR. This sample has nearly 40,000 clones, with around 80% found just once. The sequencing input was peripheral blood. These receptor sequences come from an elderly man with active or convalescent COVID-19.

This chain links TRBV28 with TRBJ2-4; possible D gene TRBD1, 7 bases. Trimming cost V 7 bases and J 5 bases, with 15 bases left between them. Germline assignment: CDR1 MDHEN and CDR2 SYDVKM. CDR3 length equals 14 residues. CDR3 bases: TGTGCCAGCACGACGCGGGACAGTCAAAACATTCAGTACTTC. Translating gives CASTTRDSQNIQYF.

V and J are TRBV28 and TRBJ2-3; a possible D gene is TRBD1 (6 bases). The length of the CDR3 is 17 residues. Trimming shortened V by 2 bases and J by 5 bases, and 20 bases separated the two germline ends. CDR1 MDHEN and CDR2 SYDVKM come from the germline V gene. The CDR3 DNA reads TGTGCCAGCAGTTTAGCGAGGGGGTATGGGTTGGGAGATACGCAGTATTTT. Translating it yields CASSLARGYGLGDTQYF.

V gene TRBV28 combines with J gene TRBJ1-3, with 11 bases identical to TRBD1. The CDR3 is 15 amino acids. The ends lost 6 bases at V and 4 bases at J; junction bases unmatched: 5. Per the germline V gene, CDR1 is MDHEN and CDR2 is SYDVKM. The CDR3 DNA reads TGTGCCAGCAGACTCTGGACAGGGGGCGGAAACACCATATATTTT. The encoded protein is CASRLWTGGGNTIYF.

The V gene is TRBV30, the J gene TRBJ2-7; 11 bases map to TRBD2. The CDR3 is made up of 15 amino acids. V was clipped by 3 bases and J by 3 bases; unmatched bases: 7. Germline loops: CDR1 GTSNPN, CDR2 SVGIG (reference sequence). Here the CDR3 reads CAWSQGLAGGYEQYF. The CDR3 nucleotides read TGTGCCTGGAGCCAAGGGCTAGCGGGAGGCTACGAGCAGTACTTC.

The chain joins TRBV30 to TRBJ2-2; no reliable D call. V dropped 2 bases and J dropped 6 bases, with 10 bases sitting between them. Germline CDR1 and CDR2: GTSNPN and SVGIG (reference sequence). The CDR3 runs 13 residues. The CDR3 reads CAWSKSSPGELFF. CDR3 DNA: TGTGCCTGGAGTAAATCCTCCCCCGGGGAGCTGTTTTTT.

The chain uses TRBV4-1 and TRBJ2-5; weak D call: TRBD1 (6 bases). Germline V gene data show CDR1 as MGHRA and CDR2 as YSYEKL. This CDR3 spans 13 amino acids. The germline V and J ends were trimmed by 4 bases and 4 bases, with 10 bases remaining between them. The CDR3 loop reads CASSRTEGETQYF. The CDR3 DNA is TGCGCCAGCAGCCGGACAGAAGGAGAGACCCAGTACTTC.

The V and J genes are TRBV6-5 and TRBJ2-7; TRBD1 is a possible D gene (6 bases). Per the germline V gene, CDR1 is MNHEY and CDR2 is SVGAGI. V lost 3 bases and J 2 bases, leaving 14 bases between the germline ends. The CDR3 length is 15 residues. In nucleotides, the CDR3 is TGTGCCAGCAGTTATAAGGGGGAATCGGCCTACGAGCAGTACTTC. Amino acid sequence: CASSYKGESAYEQYF.

The CDR3 nucleotides are TGCGCCAGCAGCCCGGACAGCCTAGGGTATCAGCCCCAGCATTTT. It yields the protein CASSPDSLGYQPQHF. The rearrangement uses TRBV4-3 and TRBJ1-5; possible D gene TRBD1, 6 bases. The CDR3 contains 15 residues. CDR1 and CDR2 (germline): LGHNA, YSLEER. V was cut by 4 bases and J by 5 bases, with 15 bases left in between.

The genes are TRBV27 and TRBJ1-2, with D possibly TRBD1 on 6 matching bases. In germline, CDR1 is MNHEY, CDR2 SMNVEV (reference sequence). Trimming took 5 bases from V and 6 from J, leaving 16 bases between them. This CDR3 has 14 residues. CDR3 DNA sequence: TGTGCCAGCAGTCAAAACAGGGCATTTGATGGCTACACCTTC. It yields the protein CASSQNRAFDGYTF.

The chain joins TRBV24-1 to TRBJ2-1; 9 positions match TRBD1. Germline V lookup: CDR1 KGHDR, CDR2 SFDVKD. The CDR3 extends over 16 amino acids. The V segment lost 5 bases and the J segment 4 bases; nucleotides outside the gene matches: 8. The CDR3, as DNA: TGTGCCACCAGTGCTGTACAGGGGGCTTCGTACAATGAGCAGTTCTTC. The encoded protein is CATSAVQGASYNEQFF.

The gene calls are TRBV6-6 and TRBJ2-1; a weak D match, TRBD1 (5 bases). CDR3 length: 13 residues. CDR1 MNHNY and CDR2 SVGAGI come from the germline V gene (reference sequence). The V gene lost 1 base and the J gene lost 6 bases, with 7 bases spanning the gap. Here the CDR3 DNA reads TGTGCCAGCAGTTACTTAGACAGCAATGAGCAGTTCTTC. Protein product: CASSYLDSNEQFF.

The chain links TRBV11-3 to TRBJ2-3, with D unclear. Trimming removed 5 bases from V and 6 bases from J, with 12 bases in between. CDR1 SGHNT and CDR2 YENEEA come from the germline V gene. The CDR3 consists of 13 residues. CDR3 sequence reads: CASSALGADTQYF. CDR3 DNA: TGTGCCAGCAGCGCCCTCGGTGCGGATACGCAGTATTTT.

This clone has a single count. The chain uses TRBV9 and TRBJ2-7; 10 bases line up with TRBD2. J gave up 5 bases and V 3 bases, and 8 bases lay outside the gene matches. The CDR3 spans 15 residues. Germline values: CDR1 SGDLS, CDR2 YYNGEE. This chain's CDR3 is CASSASLAGGHEQYF. The CDR3 DNA reads TGTGCCAGCAGCGCATCGTTAGCGGGGGGCCACGAGCAGTACTTC.